The 8 T cell receptor beta chains given below trace back to one sample, sequenced in a study of blood T cell repertoires in COVID-19. Sequenced by immunoSEQ multiplex PCR; TCRdb stores in-frame clones only, minus some. Of approximately 50,000 clones detected, about 82% appear once; the ten largest clones hold roughly 14%. Sequenced sample: peripheral blood. These receptor sequences come from a human donor in a cohort sampled during active COVID-19.

The chain carries TRBV20-1 and TRBJ2-7, with 7 nucleotides matching TRBD1. The germline CDR1 and CDR2 sequences are DFQATT and SNEGSKA (reference sequence). This CDR3 comprises 10 residues. The V gene end was trimmed by 4 bases and the J gene end by 7 bases; junction bases not matched to a gene: 1. For the CDR3, the DNA is TGCAGTGCTACACAGGGGGAGCAGTACTTC. Translation: CSATQGEQYF.

There are a few counts of this clone. J is TRBJ2-1 and V is TRBV7-9; D not resolved. Trimming took off 5 bases at V and 4 bases at J, with 12 bases between the two ends. Germline V CDR1 and CDR2: SEHNR, FQNEAQ (reference sequence). The CDR3 loop spans 14 amino acids. CDR3 DNA: TGTGCCAGCAGCCCCCGGTCCGATTACAATGAGCAGTTCTTC. It specifies CASSPRSDYNEQFF.

This sequence joins TRBV13 and TRBJ2-7, with 9 bases identical to TRBD2. V was clipped by 4 bases and J by 9 bases; unmatched bases: 16. The germline V gene has CDR1 PRHDT and CDR2 FYEKMQ (reference sequence). This CDR3 contains 16 residues. Here the CDR3 DNA reads TGTGCCAGCAGCTCTTATAGCGGGGGCATTCCTACGAGGCAGTACTTC. This translates into CASSSYSGGIPTRQYF.

The chain combines TRBV18 with TRBJ1-4, with 9 bases aligning to TRBD1. V lost 4 bases to trimming and J lost 4 bases; unmatched junction nucleotides: 4. Germline V gives CDR1 KGHSH, CDR2 LQKENI. The CDR3 covers 15 residues. DNA for the CDR3: TGTGCCAGCTCACTACAGGGGGCCCTTAATGAAAAACTGTTTTTT. It encodes CASSLQGALNEKLFF.

This clone came up once. The chain has TRBV15 and TRBJ1-2, with D maybe TRBD1 (5 bases). CDR3 size: 15 residues. CDR1 and CDR2 from the germline V gene are LNHNV and YYDKDF (reference sequence). Trimming took off 4 bases at V and 3 bases at J, with 15 bases between the two ends. In DNA form, the CDR3 reads TGTGCCACCAGCATCCGACAGAAGGTGGACTATGGCTACACCTTC. This encodes CATSIRQKVDYGYTF.

This chain connects TRBV11-2 to TRBJ2-5; 13 bases are a match to TRBD2. The CDR3 runs 18 residues. Germline trimming cut 5 bases from V and 0 bases from J; bases unmatched to any gene: 9. Germline CDR1 SGHAT, CDR2 FQNNGV. The CDR3 protein is CASSPRTSGGTYQETQYF. In nucleotides, the CDR3 is TGTGCCAGCAGCCCCCGGACTAGCGGGGGTACCTACCAAGAGACCCAGTACTTC.

The rearrangement joins TRBV4-1 to TRBJ1-1; 7 nucleotides agree with TRBD1. The CDR3 is made up of 15 amino acids. CDR1 is MGHRA, CDR2 YSYEKL, per germline. The V segment lost 7 bases and the J segment 0 bases; nucleotides outside the gene matches: 8. The CDR3 protein is CASKTGQFMNTEAFF. The CDR3 nucleotides are TGCGCCAGCAAAACGGGACAGTTCATGAACACTGAAGCTTTCTTT.

The chain carries TRBV9 and TRBJ1-1; TRBD1 might be the D (5 bases). This CDR3 is built from 15 residues. Germline V CDR1 and CDR2: SGDLS, YYNGEE. V was shortened by 0 bases and J by 0 bases, with 9 bases between the two germline ends. The CDR3 here is CASSVGQFMNTEAFF. The DNA of the CDR3 is TGTGCCAGCAGCGTAGGACAGTTCATGAACACTGAAGCTTTCTTT. The full variable domain, its missing parts supplied by reference TRBV9 and TRBJ1-1, is DSGVTQTPKHLITATGQRVTLRCSPRSGDLSVYWYQQSLDQGLQFLIQYYNGEERAKGNILERFSAQQFPDLHSELNLSSLELGDSALYFCASSVGQFMNTEAFFGQGTRLTVV.